What follows are 27 T cell receptor beta chains derived from one specimen sequenced in a study of immune heterogeneity within non-small cell lung tumors. TCR beta CDR3 amplification used multiplex PCR with 32 V and 13 J primers. TCRdb independently ran MiXCR on the multiplex PCR reads; one entry per CDR3 protein. In the table there are approximately 9,800 distinct CDR3 sequences, roughly 17% of which are singletons. The starting template was genomic DNA from bulk tumor, 600 ng per sample. Multiple widely separated biopsies were taken from each primary tumor at surgery. The study enrolled patients with untreated, newly diagnosed non-small cell lung cancer who underwent curative surgery. The sequencing sample was made of lung tumor tissue. The receptors originated from a man in his forties or fifties with non-small cell lung cancer.

A note on this clonotype: Since the CDR3 does not end with the conserved phenylalanine or tryptophan, this likely comes from a read error. The limits of the CDR3 on the DNA are not certain, so only TCRdb's listed CDR3 is given. The chain carries TRBV5-1 and TRBJ2-3; the table's D call, TRBD1, was not checked against the DNA. Germline CDR1 SGHRS, CDR2 YFSETQ. The length of the CDR3 is 16 amino acids, counting both ends. CDR3 sequence: CASSRPGTVHEQYFGP.

The chain has TRBV6-2 or TRBV6-3 and TRBJ1-6; 9 bases are shared with TRBD1. Germline V gives CDR1 MNHEY, CDR2 SVGEGT. Losses at the gene ends were 7 bases for V and 7 bases for J; bases not matched to a gene: 11. The CDR3 extends over 16 amino acids. The chain's CDR3 is CASTHDRGGINSPLHF. In nucleotides, the CDR3 is TGTGCCAGCACTCATGACAGGGGGGGAATAAATTCACCCCTCCACTTT.

The table lists this clonotype with many counts. The V gene is TRBV9, the J gene TRBJ1-1; weak D call: TRBD1 (5 bases). V lost 0 bases and J 4 bases, leaving 7 bases between the germline ends. Germline-derived CDR1 and CDR2 are SGDLS and YYNGEE. The CDR3 consists of 13 residues. The CDR3 loop reads CASSVARGTEAFF. CDR3 in DNA: TGTGCCAGCAGCGTAGCTAGGGGCACTGAAGCTTTCTTT.

The V call is TRBV27, the J call TRBJ1-5, with D uncertain. V dropped 10 bases and J dropped 2 bases, with 18 bases sitting between them. This CDR3 is 15 amino acids long. CDR1 and CDR2 from the germline V gene are MNHEY and SMNVEV (reference sequence). This CDR3 is CATRSVSACNQPQHF. CDR3 nucleotides: TGTGCCACCAGATCGGTCTCTGCGTGCAATCAGCCCCAGCATTTT.

This clonotype came up many times. This sequence joins TRBV19 and TRBJ2-4; 9 bases fit TRBD2. The CDR3 runs to 16 residues. Looked up from germline, CDR1 is LNHDA and CDR2 is SQIVND (reference sequence). The J segment lost 0 bases and the V segment lost 4 bases, leaving 4 bases of the junction unmatched. CDR3 protein: CASSTILAGAKNIQYF. The CDR3 nucleotides read TGTGCCAGTAGTACTATACTAGCGGGAGCCAAAAACATTCAGTACTTC.

In regard to this clonotype: It is likely a read error, because the conserved phenylalanine at the end of the CDR3 is missing. The limits of the CDR3 on the DNA are not certain, so only TCRdb's listed CDR3 is given. This sequence joins TRBV28 and TRBJ2-4; no check of the table's D call, TRBD1, against the DNA was made. From germline, CDR1 is MDHEN and CDR2 SYDVKM. The CDR3 is 16 residues long, counting both termini. CDR3 residues: CASSPTGGRDEQYFGP.

This clonotype is classed as medium-sized. The chain is built from TRBV7-9 and TRBJ2-3, with D unclear. The CDR3 has 11 amino acids. Trimming stripped 5 bases from V and 2 bases from J, with 2 bases between. CDR1 and CDR2 from the germline V gene are SEHNR and FQNEAQ (reference sequence). The CDR3, as DNA: TGTGCCAGCAGCCCCACAGATACGCAGTATTTT. It specifies CASSPTDTQYF.

On this clonotype: The final CDR3 position lacks the conserved phenylalanine or tryptophan, pointing to a likely read error. The limits of the CDR3 on the DNA are not certain, so only TCRdb's listed CDR3 is given. This chain joins TRBV4-1 and TRBJ2-3; the table's D call, TRBD1, has no DNA check behind it. Looked up from germline, CDR1 is MGHRA and CDR2 is YSYEKL. The CDR3 spans 17 amino acids, including both terminal residues. CDR3 in amino acids: CASSQTRDIAYEQYFGP.

A note on this clonotype: A single base separates this from a much larger clone, so it may be a read error. The genes are TRBV5-4 and TRBJ2-5, with TRBD2 as a possible D gene (5 bases). This CDR3 is built from 17 residues. In germline, CDR1 is SGHNT, CDR2 YYREEE (reference sequence). V lost 0 bases and J lost 0, with 15 bases in between. The CDR3 DNA follows: TGTGCCAGCAGCTTGGTGTCTAGAGGGCCTCACCAAGAGACCCAGTACTTC. Protein: CASSLVSRGPHQETQYF.

This clonotype was seen repeatedly, ten times or more. The gene calls are TRBV5-1 and TRBJ1-1; 8 bases match TRBD1. Unmatched junction bases numbered 5, after V lost 4 bases and J lost 0 bases. Germline CDR1 is SGHRS and CDR2 is YFSETQ. The CDR3 has 15 residues. CDR3 sequence (DNA): TGCGCCAGCAGCCCAGGACAGGGAATGAACACTGAAGCTTTCTTT. This sequence encodes CASSPGQGMNTEAFF.

This clonotype was observed at least ten times. The V call is TRBV5-1, the J call TRBJ2-1; D is perhaps TRBD1 (5 bases). CDR1 is SGHRS, CDR2 YFSETQ, per germline. Trimming took off 1 base at V and 6 bases at J, with 23 bases between the two ends. This CDR3 has 18 amino acids. CDR3 DNA sequence: TGCGCCAGCAGCTTGAGAGACAGACCTCGGTATACAAGCAATGAGCAGTTCTTC. Its protein product is CASSLRDRPRYTSNEQFF.

This clonotype has at least ten counts. The rearrangement links TRBV11-3 to TRBJ2-2; D ambiguous. With 9 bases removed from V and 3 bases from J, the gap between germline ends came to 17 bases. Germline CDR1 SGHNT, CDR2 YENEEA. This CDR3 comprises 15 residues. Here the CDR3 reads CASSRVSSDTGELFF. The CDR3, as DNA: TGTGCCAGTAGTAGGGTTTCATCGGACACCGGGGAGCTGTTTTTT.

As regards this clonotype: The CDR3 carries no conserved terminal phenylalanine or tryptophan, so it likely arises from a read error. No DNA is shown, since the ends of the CDR3 on it are uncertain; the CDR3 is the one TCRdb lists. CDR3 sequence: CSARDLLQGTYEQYFGL. This rearrangement joins TRBV20-1 to TRBJ2-3; the DNA was not compared with TRBD1, the D call given in the table. The length of the CDR3 is 17 amino acids, counting both ends. Germline CDR1 reads DFQATT; CDR2 reads SNEGSKA (reference sequence).

By share of the sample, this clonotype is medium-sized. V gene TRBV9 combines with J gene TRBJ2-7; a weak D match, TRBD1 (6 bases). Trimming took off 4 bases at V and 5 bases at J, with 16 bases between the two ends. The CDR3 sequence is 14 residues long. From germline, CDR1 is SGDLS and CDR2 YYNGEE. The CDR3 region is CASSLGQGPHEQYF. The CDR3 nucleotides read TGTGCCAGCAGCTTGGGGCAGGGGCCCCACGAGCAGTACTTC.

This clonotype is termed medium-sized. The genes are TRBV5-1 and TRBJ2-3; either TRBD1 or TRBD2 may fit D (5 bases each). This CDR3 contains 17 residues. Germline V gene data show CDR1 as SGHRS and CDR2 as YFSETQ. V lost 0 bases to trimming and J lost 2 bases, with 16 bases between them. DNA for the CDR3: TGCGCCAGCAGCTTGGGGGGGACCGACCCGGACACAGATACGCAGTATTTT. Translating gives CASSLGGTDPDTDTQYF.

Judged by abundance, this clonotype is medium-sized (0.01 to 0.1%). The chain carries TRBV5-1 and TRBJ1-1, with unresolved D. The V gene's germline CDR1 is SGHRS and CDR2 YFSETQ. The CDR3 extends over 13 amino acids. Trimming pared 2 bases from V and 1 base from J, leaving 6 bases between. The CDR3 sequence is CASSFFGNTEAFF. The CDR3, as DNA: TGCGCCAGCAGCTTTTTCGGGAACACTGAAGCTTTCTTT.

In this sample, this clonotype turned up a few times. This chain joins TRBV5-4 and TRBJ2-5; D unresolved. Germline V lookup: CDR1 SGHNT, CDR2 YYREEE (reference sequence). The CDR3 is made up of 12 amino acids. V lost 3 bases and J lost 6, with 9 bases in between. The CDR3 loop reads CASSWDSKTQYF. In DNA form, the CDR3 reads TGTGCCAGCAGCTGGGATAGTAAGACCCAGTACTTC.

Sample share makes this clonotype medium-sized. The chain's CDR3 is CASRRYGDTQYF. The CDR3 coding sequence is TGTGCCAGCCGCCGGTATGGGGATACGCAGTATTTT. The chain links TRBV3-1 to TRBJ2-3, with D unresolved. V was pared by 8 bases and J by 6 bases, with 12 bases between. The CDR3 covers 12 residues. Germline CDR1 reads LGHDT; CDR2 reads YNNKEL (reference sequence).

This clonotype is classed as medium-sized. The chain links TRBV6-1 to TRBJ2-7, with TRBD1 matching over 9 bases. The CDR3 runs to 14 residues. The trim removed 4 bases at V and 5 bases at J, leaving 6 bases unmatched. The germline V gene has CDR1 MNHNS and CDR2 SASEGT. CDR3 region: CASSAGTGFHEQYF. DNA of the CDR3: TGTGCCAGCAGTGCCGGGACAGGGTTCCACGAGCAGTACTTC.

This clonotype was found many times. The chain combines TRBV6-2 or TRBV6-3 with TRBJ2-5; TRBD1 might be the D (6 bases). The CDR3 consists of 16 residues. Germline CDR1 and CDR2: MNHEY and SVGEGT. The germline V and J ends were trimmed by 8 bases and 9 bases, with 28 bases remaining between them. This CDR3 is CASGDLRAGTTPAQYF. In nucleotides, the CDR3 is TGTGCCAGCGGGGACCTGAGGGCTGGGACAACCCCTGCCCAGTACTTC.

This clonotype counts as large. The CDR3 spells CARNTGDSGNTIYF. The CDR3 DNA reads as TGTGCCAGAAACACAGGGGACTCTGGAAACACCATATATTTT. This chain uses TRBV2 with TRBJ1-3; TRBD1 matches 7 bases. Unmatched junction bases numbered 5, after V lost 9 bases and J lost 0 bases. The CDR3 runs 14 residues. Germline CDR1 reads SNHLY; CDR2 reads FYNNEI.

By its share, this clonotype is medium-sized. This rearrangement joins TRBV15 to TRBJ2-7; no clear D. In germline, CDR1 is LNHNV, CDR2 YYDKDF (reference sequence). This CDR3 region has 14 residues. V was shortened by 0 bases and J by 8 bases, with 14 bases between the two germline ends. Here the CDR3 reads CATSRDKTGSKQYF. The DNA of the CDR3 is TGTGCCACCAGCAGAGATAAGACGGGTTCTAAGCAGTACTTC.

Sample share makes this clonotype medium-sized. The chain is built from TRBV18 and TRBJ1-6; 7 nucleotides line up with TRBD1. Germline CDR1 and CDR2: KGHSH and LQKENI. There are 15 residues in the CDR3. The ends lost 6 bases at V and 7 bases at J; junction bases unmatched: 9. The chain's CDR3 is CASSLGDRWNSPLHF. The CDR3 DNA is TGTGCCAGCTCCCTAGGGGACAGATGGAATTCACCCCTCCACTTT.

This clonotype was recorded many times. This chain uses TRBV5-8 with TRBJ2-3; D is unclear. This CDR3 region has 15 residues. V dropped 2 bases and J dropped 0 bases, with 10 bases sitting between them. Germline V gene sequence: CDR1 SGHTS, CDR2 YDEGEE. The CDR3 spells CASSFISTSTDTQYF. The DNA of the CDR3 is TGTGCCAGCAGCTTTATCTCTACTAGCACAGATACGCAGTATTTT.

The chain uses TRBV9 and TRBJ2-5; 9 positions match TRBD2. The length of the CDR3 is 15 residues. The J segment lost 1 base and the V segment lost 7 bases, leaving 8 bases of the junction unmatched. CDR1 and CDR2 from the germline V gene are SGDLS and YYNGEE. The CDR3 loop reads CASAQRGDIQETQYF. The CDR3 DNA reads TGTGCCAGCGCCCAGCGGGGGGACATCCAAGAGACCCAGTACTTC.

This clonotype is medium-sized by share. The V and J genes are TRBV11-2 and TRBJ2-7; D is perhaps TRBD1 (6 bases). Trimming removed 0 bases at V and 3 bases at J, with 21 bases between. Germline V gives CDR1 SGHAT, CDR2 FQNNGV. CDR3 length equals 18 residues. The CDR3 reads CASSLEYVLYAGDYEQYF. The DNA for the CDR3 is TGTGCCAGCAGCTTAGAATACGTATTATATGCAGGGGACTACGAGCAGTACTTC.

This clonotype is deemed medium-sized. This chain joins TRBV20-1 and TRBJ2-7; 7 bases are shared with TRBD1. The CDR3 runs 13 residues. Germline loops: CDR1 DFQATT, CDR2 SNEGSKA (reference sequence). V lost 6 bases and J lost 2; bases outside the gene matches: 7. CDR3 residues: CSAVQGFTYEQYF. The CDR3 DNA reads as TGCAGTGCCGTACAGGGGTTTACCTACGAGCAGTACTTC.